This T cell receptor (beta chain) was obtained from a study of CD8 T cells in Susac syndrome (dated 2019 in TCRdb). In terms of the full investigation: Whether CD8+ T cell activation and differentiation in Susac syndrome was antigen driven was tested using repertoire sequencing. Clonality of the CD8+ T cell repertoire was compared between eleven to twelve healthy donors, roughly 14 Susac syndrome patients and approximately 16 multiple sclerosis patients. Results the study describes overall, beyond this receptor: The TCR sequencing and HLA analysis was acknowledged to have included a relatively small number of individuals.

RNA was extracted using the RNeasy kit, and about 0.45 to 1 microgram was reverse transcribed with random hexamers. The immunoSEQ multiplex PCR assay, which covers 54 Vbeta and 13 Jbeta segments, was used to amplify TCR beta CDR3 regions. PCR amplification bias was corrected by using a synthetic template baseline for primer optimization and computational correction. The original methods were these. Reads were assigned to V, D and J genes according to IMGT and analyzed in immunoSEQ Analyzer, with only productive sequences retained. Clonality was calculated as one minus the Shannon entropy normalized by log2 of the number of productive unique sequences. For each patient and control, public and private clones were evaluated among the 100 most prevalent clones. Clones were defined as Susac-specific if absent from the healthy and MS cohorts, from 900 to 1,300 published viral clones and from other ImmuneACCESS disease sequences. The public reads were reprocessed in TCRdb via fastp at Q25 and MiXCR, keeping in-frame beta chains. Here each entry gathers all rows of one CDR3 protein and keeps the most common genes and DNA. In this record, the V and J calls reflect TCRdb's handling and not the investigators' own analysis. For this sample there are approximately 130,000 distinct CDR3 sequences; approximately 89% appear just once. The biggest ten clones account for over 0.2% of the sample.

For this clonotype: Its antigen is currently not known. The input lacks base qualities; no much larger clone sits a single base away.

Peripheral blood CD8+ and CD4+ T cells from healthy donors, Susac syndrome patients and multiple sclerosis patients were profiled by high-throughput TCR beta sequencing. The multiple sclerosis controls were treatment-naive patients who had stable or active relapsing-remitting disease and met the revised McDonald criteria. Bulk CD8+ and CD4+ T cells were purified by magnetic negative isolation, while CD8+ TEMRA cells were enriched using FACS. Blood was drawn into EDTA tubes, processed within 24 hours, and PBMCs were isolated by density gradient centrifugation. PBMCs destined for TCR sequencing were cryopreserved in liquid nitrogen and later thawed in a 37 °C water bath. The sorted or isolated CD4+, CD8+ and CD8+ TEMRA cells reached a purity of at least 90%. Compared with germline, V lacks 4 bases and J lacks 6 bases; bases without a gene match: 1. Taken from the germline V gene, the CDR1 and CDR2 loops are SGHDT and YYEEEE. Including the terminal cysteine and phenylalanine, the CDR3 comprises 12 residues. CDR3 DNA only is kept here, 36 bases in frame from base 1.

Sample: CD8+ T cells from PBMCs. The receptor chain draws on TRBV5-6 and TRBJ1-2; 9 central nucleotides agree with TRBD1. The source is a human donor with multiple sclerosis. The DNA sequence reads TGTGCCAGCAGCCGGACAGGGGATGGCTACACCTTC. It codes for CASSRTGDGYTF.